The clone carrying this TCR beta chain was picked up one time. These data belong to a study of cytomegalovirus exposure and HLA in healthy donors. Germline loops: CDR1 MNHEY, CDR2 SMNVEV (reference sequence). This CDR3 has 15 amino acids. The germline V and J ends were trimmed by 0 bases and 6 bases, with 13 bases remaining between them. The PCR used 60 Vbeta and 13 Jbeta primers. Only in-frame clones appear in the TCRdb table, and some are missing; sequencing was by immunoSEQ multiplex PCR. The sample includes about 160,000 clones, less than 90% of them seen just once. The gene calls are TRBV27 and TRBJ2-3; D might be TRBD2 (6 bases). The source of this sequence is a man aged 30-40 years in good health and CMV-seronegative. Sequencing was done on a sample of PBMCs. DNA of the CDR3: TGTGCCAGCAGTTTATCCTCCCGCCGGGGGGATACGCAGTATTTT. This encodes CASSLSSRRGDTQYF.